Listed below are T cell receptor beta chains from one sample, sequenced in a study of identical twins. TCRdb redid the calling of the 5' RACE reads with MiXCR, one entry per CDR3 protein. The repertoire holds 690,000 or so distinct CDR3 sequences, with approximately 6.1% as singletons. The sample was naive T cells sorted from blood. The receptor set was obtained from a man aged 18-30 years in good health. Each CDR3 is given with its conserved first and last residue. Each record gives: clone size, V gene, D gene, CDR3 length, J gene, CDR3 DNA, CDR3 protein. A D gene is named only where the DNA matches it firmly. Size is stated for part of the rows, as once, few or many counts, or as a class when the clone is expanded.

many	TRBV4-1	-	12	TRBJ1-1	TGCGCCAGCAGCCTAAGTGGGAGAGAAGCTTTCTTT	CASSLSGREAFF
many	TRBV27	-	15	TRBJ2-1	TGTGCCAGCAGTCCCGGGGTGGGCTCCTACAATGAGCAGTTCTTC	CASSPGVGSYNEQFF
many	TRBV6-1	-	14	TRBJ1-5	TGTGCCAGCAGTGGTTCAGGTTACAATCAGCCCCAGCATTTT	CASSGSGYNQPQHF
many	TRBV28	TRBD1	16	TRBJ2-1	TGTGCCAGCAGACGGGACAGGGGGCGAGAGTATAGTGAGCAGTTCTTC	CASRRDRGREYSEQFF
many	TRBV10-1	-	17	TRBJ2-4	TGCGCCAGCAGTGAGTCGATAGGGGTAGGGGCCAAAAACATTCAGTACTTC	CASSESIGVGAKNIQYF
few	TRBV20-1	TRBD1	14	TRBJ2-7	TGCAGTGCTGAGGGACAGGGGCTAGCCTACGAGCAGTACTTC	CSAEGQGLAYEQYF
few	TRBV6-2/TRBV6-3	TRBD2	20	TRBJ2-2	TGTGCCAGCAGTTCCCACCCTCCCGGGACTAGCGCCACGAACACCGGGGAGCTGTTTTTT	CASSSHPPGTSATNTGELFF
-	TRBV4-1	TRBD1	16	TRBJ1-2	TGCGCCAGCAGCGGCCAACGACAGGGCACTAACTATGGCTACACCTTC	CASSGQRQGTNYGYTF
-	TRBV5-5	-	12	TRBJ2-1	TGTGCCAGCAGCTTAGACAGCGGTGAGCAGTTCTTC	CASSLDSGEQFF
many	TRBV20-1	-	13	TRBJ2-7	TGCAGTGCCAGAGGAGGGAGCTCCTACGAGCAGTACTTC	CSARGGSSYEQYF
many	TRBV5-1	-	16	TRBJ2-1	TGCGCCAGCAGCCCCCTCCCTGGCGGGTCCTACAATGAGCAGTTCTTC	CASSPLPGGSYNEQFF
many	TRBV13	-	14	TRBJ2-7	TGTGCCAGCAGCTCCGCCGGACTAAAATTCGAGCAGTACTTC	CASSSAGLKFEQYF
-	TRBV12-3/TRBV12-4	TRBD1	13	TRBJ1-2	TGTGCCAGCAGTTACAGGGGCGCGGGTGGCTACACCTTC	CASSYRGAGGYTF
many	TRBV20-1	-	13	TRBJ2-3	TGCAGTGCTAGAGACTTCGGGGTGGATACGCAGTATTTT	CSARDFGVDTQYF
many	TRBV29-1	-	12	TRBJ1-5	TGCAGCGTACGGGACACCAATCAGCCCCAGCATTTT	CSVRDTNQPQHF
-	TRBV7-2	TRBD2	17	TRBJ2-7	TGTGCCAGCAGCTTAGCGGTGGGGAGCGGGAGTACCTACGAGCAGTACTTC	CASSLAVGSGSTYEQYF
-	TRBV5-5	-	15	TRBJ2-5	TGTGCCAGCAGCTTGGAGGGAGCGTTCCAAGAGACCCAGTACTTC	CASSLEGAFQETQYF